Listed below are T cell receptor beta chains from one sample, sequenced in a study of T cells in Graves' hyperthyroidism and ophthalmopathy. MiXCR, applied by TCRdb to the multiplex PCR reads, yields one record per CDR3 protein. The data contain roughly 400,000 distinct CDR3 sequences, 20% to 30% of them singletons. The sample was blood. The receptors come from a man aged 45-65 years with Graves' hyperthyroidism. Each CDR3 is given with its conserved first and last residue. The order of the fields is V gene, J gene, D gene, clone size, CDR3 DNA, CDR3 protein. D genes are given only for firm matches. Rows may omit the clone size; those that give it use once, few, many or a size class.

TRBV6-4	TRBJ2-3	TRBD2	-	TGTGCCAGCAGTGACGGAGCGGGAGGTGGTGATACGCAGTATTTT	CASSDGAGGGDTQYF
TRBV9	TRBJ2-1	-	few	TGTGCCAGCAGCGTCAAGGGTTTCAATGAGCAGTTCTTC	CASSVKGFNEQFF
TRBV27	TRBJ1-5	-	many	TGTGCCAGCAGTTTAGTGGCGGGGTTGAGTCAGCCCCAGCATTTT	CASSLVAGLSQPQHF
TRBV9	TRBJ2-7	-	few	TGTGCCAGCAGCGCAACCGTTGATGTCGGGACCAGCAAGTACTTC	CASSATVDVGTSKYF
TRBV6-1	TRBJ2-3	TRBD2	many	TGTGCCAGCAGAGCAGCCTCGACTAGCGGGAGTGGGATTGGCACAGATACGCAGTATTTT	CASRAASTSGSGIGTDTQYF
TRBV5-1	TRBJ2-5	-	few	TGCGCCAGCAGCTTGGACCCGCATTATGAGCCCCAGTACTTC	CASSLDPHYEPQYF
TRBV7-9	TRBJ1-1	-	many	TGTGCCAGCAGCTTAGAGTGGCGGGCCCGAACTGAAGCTTTCTTT	CASSLEWRARTEAFF
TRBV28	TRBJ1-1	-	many	TGTGCCAGCAGTTTAGGGGCTTTTCGGAACACTGAAGCTTTCTTT	CASSLGAFRNTEAFF
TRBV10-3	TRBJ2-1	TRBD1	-	TGTGCCATCAATCCGGGGACAGACAATGAGCAGTTCTTC	CAINPGTDNEQFF
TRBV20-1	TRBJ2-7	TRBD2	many	TGCAGTGCTAGAGACCGGGGAGGGGCTCTCGAGCAGTACTTC	CSARDRGGALEQYF
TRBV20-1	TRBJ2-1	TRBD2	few	TGCAGTGCTAGAGAAGGAGCGGGAGGTTTCAATGAGCAGTTCTTC	CSAREGAGGFNEQFF
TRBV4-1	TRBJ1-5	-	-	TGCGCCAGCAGCCAAGGCCCCTCCGGGACAAATCAGCCCCAGCATTTT	CASSQGPSGTNQPQHF
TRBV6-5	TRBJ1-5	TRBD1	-	TGTGCCAGCAGTACTAGTAAGACAGGGGGCCGAGAGGCCCAGCATTTT	CASSTSKTGGREAQHF
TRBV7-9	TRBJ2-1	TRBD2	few	TGTGCCAGCAGCCGGACTAGCGGGAGTAATGAGCAGTTCTTC	CASSRTSGSNEQFF
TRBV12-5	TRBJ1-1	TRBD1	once	TGTGCTAGTGGGTGGACAGGCACTGAAGCTTTCTTT	CASGWTGTEAFF
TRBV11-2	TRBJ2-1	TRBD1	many	TGTGCCAGCAGCTTAGGACAGGGGGAGTTCTTC	CASSLGQGEFF
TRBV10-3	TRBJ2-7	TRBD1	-	TGTGCCATCAGTCCCGACAGGGCCGCACCCTACGAGCAGTACTTC	CAISPDRAAPYEQYF
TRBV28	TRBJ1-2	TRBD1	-	TGTGCCAGCAAGGACAGGGCGCATGGCTACACCTTC	CASKDRAHGYTF